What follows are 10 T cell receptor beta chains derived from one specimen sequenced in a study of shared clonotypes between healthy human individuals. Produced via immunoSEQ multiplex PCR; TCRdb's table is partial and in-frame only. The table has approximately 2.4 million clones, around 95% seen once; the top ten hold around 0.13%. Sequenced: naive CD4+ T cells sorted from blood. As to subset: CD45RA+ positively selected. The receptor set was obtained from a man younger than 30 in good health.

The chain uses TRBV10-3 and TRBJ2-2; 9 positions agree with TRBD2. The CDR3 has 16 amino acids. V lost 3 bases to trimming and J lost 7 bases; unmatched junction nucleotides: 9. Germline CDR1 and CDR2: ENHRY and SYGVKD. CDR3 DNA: TGTGCCATCAGTGACTGGGCGGGAGGGCCAGGCGGGGAGCTGTTTTTT. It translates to CAISDWAGGPGGELFF.

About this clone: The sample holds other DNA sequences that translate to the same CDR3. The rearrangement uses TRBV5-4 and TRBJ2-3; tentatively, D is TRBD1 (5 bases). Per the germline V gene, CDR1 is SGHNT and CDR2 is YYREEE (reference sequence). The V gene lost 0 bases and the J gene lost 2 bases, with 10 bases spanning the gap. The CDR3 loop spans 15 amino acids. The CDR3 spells CASSLEGAVTDTQYF. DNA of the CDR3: TGTGCCAGCAGCTTGGAAGGGGCAGTCACAGATACGCAGTATTTT.

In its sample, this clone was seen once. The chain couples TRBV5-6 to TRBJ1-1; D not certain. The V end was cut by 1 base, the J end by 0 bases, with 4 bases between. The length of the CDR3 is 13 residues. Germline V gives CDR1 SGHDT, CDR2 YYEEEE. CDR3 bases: TGTGCCAGCAGCTTGTGGGTGAACACTGAAGCTTTCTTT. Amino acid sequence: CASSLWVNTEAFF.

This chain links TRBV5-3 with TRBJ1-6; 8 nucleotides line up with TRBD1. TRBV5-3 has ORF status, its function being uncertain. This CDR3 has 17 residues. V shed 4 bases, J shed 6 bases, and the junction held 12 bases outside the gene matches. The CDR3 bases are TGTGCCAGAAGCACAATGACAGGGGTTGAAATTAATTCACCCCTCCACTTT. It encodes CARSTMTGVEINSPLHF.

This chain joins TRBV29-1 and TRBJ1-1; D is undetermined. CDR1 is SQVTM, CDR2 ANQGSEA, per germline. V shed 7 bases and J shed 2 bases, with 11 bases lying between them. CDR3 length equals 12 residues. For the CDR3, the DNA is TGCAGCGCCCTCCGGGGAAACACTGAAGCTTTCTTT. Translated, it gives CSALRGNTEAFF.

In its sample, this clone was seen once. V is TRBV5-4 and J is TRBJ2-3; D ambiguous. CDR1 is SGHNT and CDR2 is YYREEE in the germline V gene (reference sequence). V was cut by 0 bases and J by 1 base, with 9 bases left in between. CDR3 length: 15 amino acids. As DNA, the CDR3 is TGTGCCAGCAGCTTGGAGGGTCTTGGCACAGATACGCAGTATTTT. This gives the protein CASSLEGLGTDTQYF.

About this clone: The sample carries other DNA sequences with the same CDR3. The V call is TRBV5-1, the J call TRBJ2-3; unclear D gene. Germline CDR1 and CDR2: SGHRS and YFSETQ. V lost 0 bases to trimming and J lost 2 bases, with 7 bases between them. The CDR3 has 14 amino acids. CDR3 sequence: CASSLAEVTDTQYF. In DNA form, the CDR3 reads TGCGCCAGCAGCTTGGCCGAGGTCACAGATACGCAGTATTTT.

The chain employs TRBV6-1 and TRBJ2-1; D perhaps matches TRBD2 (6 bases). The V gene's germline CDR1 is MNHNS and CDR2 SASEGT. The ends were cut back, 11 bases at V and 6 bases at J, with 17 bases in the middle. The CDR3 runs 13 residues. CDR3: CAHARGWPNEQFF. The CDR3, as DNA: TGTGCCCACGCCCGGGGGTGGCCCAATGAGCAGTTCTTC.

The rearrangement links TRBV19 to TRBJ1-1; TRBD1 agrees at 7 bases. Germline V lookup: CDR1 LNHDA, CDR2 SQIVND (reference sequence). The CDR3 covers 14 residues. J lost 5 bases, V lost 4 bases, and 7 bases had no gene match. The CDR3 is CASSTTGTETEAFF. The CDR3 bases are TGTGCCAGTAGTACAACCGGGACAGAGACTGAAGCTTTCTTT.

This CDR3 reads CASSSKGASYEQYF. In nucleotides, the CDR3 is TGTGCCAGCAGTTCAAAGGGGGCGAGCTACGAGCAGTACTTC. This chain links TRBV28 with TRBJ2-7; 7 bases are shared with TRBD1. There are 14 residues in the CDR3. In germline, CDR1 is MDHEN, CDR2 SYDVKM. V shed 4 bases, J shed 3 bases, and the junction held 6 bases outside the gene matches.